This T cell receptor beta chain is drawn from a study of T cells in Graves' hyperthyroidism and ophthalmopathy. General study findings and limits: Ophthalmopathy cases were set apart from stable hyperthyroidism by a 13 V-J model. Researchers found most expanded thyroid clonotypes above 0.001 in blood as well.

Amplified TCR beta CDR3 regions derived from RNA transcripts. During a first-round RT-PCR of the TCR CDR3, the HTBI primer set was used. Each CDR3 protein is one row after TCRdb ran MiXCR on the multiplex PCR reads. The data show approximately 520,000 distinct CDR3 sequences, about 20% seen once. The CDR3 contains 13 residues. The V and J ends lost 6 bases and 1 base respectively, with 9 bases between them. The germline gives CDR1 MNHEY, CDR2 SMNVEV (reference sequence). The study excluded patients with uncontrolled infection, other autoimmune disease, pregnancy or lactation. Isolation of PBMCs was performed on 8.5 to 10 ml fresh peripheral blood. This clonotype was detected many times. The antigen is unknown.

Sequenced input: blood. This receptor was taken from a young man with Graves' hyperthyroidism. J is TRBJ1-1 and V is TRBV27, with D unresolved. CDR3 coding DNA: TGTGCCAGCAGGGAGGTACCGAACACTGAAGCTTTCTTT. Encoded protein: CASREVPNTEAFF.